Listed below are T cell receptor beta chains from one sample, sequenced in a study of T-cell memory formation after mild COVID-19. TCRdb passed the 5' RACE reads through MiXCR, listing each CDR3 protein once. The data show about 210,000 distinct CDR3 sequences, with roughly 10% seen just once and under 3.5% held by the top ten. Specimen: PBMCs or a T cell subset sorted from them (not recorded which). Every receptor here comes from a man between 18 and 29 years old who had mild COVID-19 (a few samples of this study predate the infection). Cell type and time point are not known. The CDR3 runs from the conserved cysteine through the conserved F or W. A D gene is named only where the DNA matches it firmly. Clone size is stated in some rows and not others, as once, few, many or a class when expanded.

J: TRBJ1-1; size: -; D: TRBD1; V: TRBV29-1; CDR3: CSVEDLRDLIQGGRFF; DNA: TGCAGCGTTGAAGATCTCCGGGACCTAATTCAGGGGGGACGATTCTTT
J: TRBJ2-7; size: few; D: -; V: TRBV7-8; CDR3: CASSRTVYEQYF; DNA: TGTGCCAGCAGCCGAACGGTCTACGAGCAGTACTTC
J: TRBJ2-1; size: few; D: TRBD2; V: TRBV7-9; CDR3: CASSLDPAGGHDNEQFF; DNA: TGTGCCAGCAGCTTAGACCCAGCGGGGGGGCACGACAATGAGCAGTTCTTC
J: TRBJ2-3; size: -; D: TRBD2; V: TRBV29-1; CDR3: CSASRAGGTDTQYF; DNA: TGCAGCGCCTCCCGGGCGGGGGGCACAGATACGCAGTATTTT
J: TRBJ2-5; size: many; D: TRBD1; V: TRBV7-7; CDR3: CASSLTGPVETQYF; DNA: TGTGCTAGCAGCCTGACAGGGCCGGTAGAGACCCAGTACTTC
J: TRBJ1-1; size: -; D: -; V: TRBV7-2; CDR3: CASSSGPRDTEAFF; DNA: TGTGCCAGCAGCTCCGGCCCGAGGGACACTGAAGCTTTCTTT
J: TRBJ2-5; size: once; D: -; V: TRBV19; CDR3: CASRDGEQETQYF; DNA: TGTGCCAGTAGGGACGGAGAGCAAGAGACCCAGTACTTC
J: TRBJ2-5; size: -; D: TRBD2; V: TRBV10-3; CDR3: CAISGETSGGAGETQYF; DNA: TGTGCCATCAGTGGGGAGACTAGCGGGGGGGCCGGAGAGACCCAGTACTTC
J: TRBJ1-1; size: few; D: -; V: TRBV7-2; CDR3: CASSGGGWVNTEAFF; DNA: TGTGCCAGCAGCGGGGGAGGGTGGGTGAACACTGAAGCTTTCTTT
J: TRBJ2-1; size: -; D: -; V: TRBV6-5; CDR3: CASSHGTLLYEQFF; DNA: TGTGCCAGCAGCCACGGGACACTCTTATATGAGCAGTTCTTC
J: TRBJ2-3; size: few; D: -; V: TRBV2; CDR3: CASSVEGDTQYF; DNA: TGTGCCAGCAGTGTAGAGGGAGATACGCAGTATTTT
J: TRBJ2-1; size: few; D: -; V: TRBV7-2; CDR3: CASSFPLRSLDEQFF; DNA: TGTGCCAGCAGCTTCCCGTTACGGAGTTTAGATGAGCAGTTCTTC
J: TRBJ2-5; size: many; D: -; V: TRBV12-3/TRBV12-4; CDR3: CASSFGGTETQYF; DNA: TGTGCCAGCAGTTTTGGGGGGACGGAGACCCAGTACTTC
J: TRBJ1-1; size: few; D: -; V: TRBV6-1; CDR3: CASSEVLGPREAFF; DNA: TGTGCCAGCAGTGAAGTCTTGGGGCCGAGAGAAGCTTTCTTT
J: TRBJ1-1; size: few; D: TRBD1; V: TRBV24-1; CDR3: CATSVPGGTEAFF; DNA: TGTGCCACCAGTGTACCAGGGGGCACTGAAGCTTTCTTT
J: TRBJ1-1; size: few; D: -; V: TRBV6-5; CDR3: CASSYTTGMGAFF; DNA: TGTGCCAGCAGCTATACCACAGGGATGGGAGCTTTCTTT
J: TRBJ2-1; size: -; D: -; V: TRBV28; CDR3: CASSFLAQSYNEQFF; DNA: TGTGCCAGCAGTTTCCTAGCGCAGTCCTACAATGAGCAGTTCTTC
J: TRBJ1-2; size: few; D: -; V: TRBV7-9; CDR3: CASSFKEPVGGGYTF; DNA: TGTGCCAGCAGCTTCAAAGAACCCGTTGGAGGTGGCTACACCTTC
J: TRBJ2-2; size: -; D: -; V: TRBV5-1; CDR3: CASSLYRMGTGELFF; DNA: TGCGCCAGCAGCTTGTACAGGATGGGGACCGGGGAGCTGTTTTTT
J: TRBJ2-2; size: -; D: -; V: TRBV7-7; CDR3: CASSLGNAGELFF; DNA: TGTGCCAGCAGCTTAGGGAACGCCGGGGAGCTGTTTTTT
J: TRBJ2-3; size: many; D: -; V: TRBV5-1; CDR3: CASSSPTTDTQYF; DNA: TGCGCCAGCAGCTCCCCTACCACAGATACGCAGTATTTT
J: TRBJ2-1; size: many; D: -; V: TRBV5-1; CDR3: CASSSSGNSYNEQFF; DNA: TGCGCCAGCAGCTCCAGCGGCAACTCCTACAATGAGCAGTTCTTC
J: TRBJ1-1; size: -; D: -; V: TRBV7-6; CDR3: CASSQGRYTEAFF; DNA: TGTGCCAGCAGTCAGGGACGGTACACTGAAGCTTTCTTT
J: TRBJ2-3; size: -; D: -; V: TRBV3-2; CDR3: CASRGGDTQYF; DNA: TGTGCCAGCCGAGGGGGGGATACGCAGTATTTT
J: TRBJ1-2; size: -; D: -; V: TRBV7-2; CDR3: CASSADRHGYTF; DNA: TGTGCCAGCAGCGCGGACAGACATGGCTACACCTTC
J: TRBJ1-1; size: few; D: TRBD1; V: TRBV5-1; CDR3: CASSPKKTGKTEAFF; DNA: TGCGCCAGCAGCCCAAAAAAGACAGGGAAGACTGAAGCTTTCTTT
J: TRBJ2-3; size: few; D: TRBD2; V: TRBV10-3; CDR3: CATGGVSGGTDTQYF; DNA: TGTGCCACCGGGGGGGTGAGCGGGGGCACAGATACGCAGTATTTT
J: TRBJ2-7; size: many; D: -; V: TRBV15; CDR3: CATSTHQGLVYEQYF; DNA: TGTGCCACCAGTACCCATCAGGGTCTGGTCTACGAGCAGTACTTC
J: TRBJ2-2; size: few; D: TRBD2; V: TRBV5-1; CDR3: CASSRPVAGHTGELFF; DNA: TGCGCCAGCAGCCGCCCAGTAGCGGGGCACACCGGGGAGCTGTTTTTT
J: TRBJ1-2; size: -; D: TRBD1; V: TRBV6-2/TRBV6-3; CDR3: CASSWASGGGYTF; DNA: TGTGCCAGCAGTTGGGCGTCAGGGGGCGGCTACACCTTC
J: TRBJ2-1; size: many; D: -; V: TRBV28; CDR3: CASTSSYNEQFF; DNA: TGTGCCAGCACCAGCTCCTACAATGAGCAGTTCTTC
J: TRBJ1-2; size: few; D: TRBD1; V: TRBV7-2; CDR3: CASSLGVTGRDYGYTF; DNA: TGTGCCAGCAGCCTCGGGGTGACAGGGAGAGACTATGGCTACACCTTC